This T cell receptor beta chain was identified during a study of T cell repertoires in cytomegalovirus infection. Whole-study context: Public TCR beta signatures marked donors with CMV infection and the matching HLA.

TCRdb fed the reads into MiXCR, producing one record per CDR3 protein. This sample yields roughly 350,000 distinct CDR3 sequences, of which around a third are seen a single time; approximately 15% belongs to the top ten. Points on this clonotype: Antigen: not known.

The sample was cultured PBMCs, taken from culture after CMV antigen stimulation. This clonotype originated in a human donor in good health (CMV status not recorded). Some clones in this sample may be carry-over from other donors' samples.

This CDR3 is CASSEAGTSGRGRETQYF. The CDR3, as DNA: TGTGCCAGCAGTGAAGCCGGGACTAGCGGGAGAGGACGGGAGACCCAGTACTTC. The genes are TRBV2 and TRBJ2-5; 14 bases are a match to TRBD2. J gave up 5 bases and V 0 bases, and 8 bases lay outside the gene matches. The germline gives CDR1 SNHLY, CDR2 FYNNEI. The CDR3 loop spans 18 amino acids.